The 24 T cell receptor beta chains presented below share a single source sample, sequenced in a study of cytomegalovirus exposure and HLA in healthy donors. PCR employed 60 Vbeta and 13 Jbeta primers. Produced via immunoSEQ multiplex PCR; TCRdb's table is partial and in-frame only. The repertoire holds fewer than 200,000 clones, with around four fifths as singletons. The sample consisted of PBMCs. These receptors were taken from a woman aged 45-60 years in good health and CMV-seronegative.

V and J are TRBV21-1 and TRBJ1-4; whether TRBD1, the table's D call, matches the DNA was not checked. TRBV21-1 is given as a pseudogene. CDR3 size: 19 residues. CDR3 nucleotides: TGTGCCAGCAGCACCAATATCGGGACAGAAAGGAGATATAATGAAAAACTGTTTTTT. Its translation: CASSTNIGTERRYNEKLFF.

The rearrangement links TRBV9 to TRBJ2-1, with D possibly matching TRBD1 (5 bases). Germline assignment: CDR1 SGDLS and CDR2 YYNGEE. Trimming cost V 0 bases and J 13 bases, with 11 bases left between them. The CDR3 runs to 12 residues. The CDR3 nucleotides are TGTGCCAGCAGCGTAGCCGACAGCCCCCAGTTCTTC. It encodes CASSVADSPQFF.

The CDR3 DNA sequence: TGTGCCAGCCTCGGGTTGGATGAAAAACTGTTTTTT. Translated, it gives CASLGLDEKLFF. The chain has TRBV19 and TRBJ1-4; D unresolved. Trimming stripped 9 bases from V and 6 bases from J, with 11 bases between. CDR1 is LNHDA and CDR2 is SQIVND in the germline V gene (reference sequence). The length of the CDR3 is 12 residues.

The chain links TRBV5-1 to TRBJ1-1; D is uncertain. Germline CDR1 reads SGHRS; CDR2 reads YFSETQ. V was trimmed by 1 base and J by 4 bases, leaving 11 bases between them. This CDR3 is built from 14 residues. The CDR3 coding sequence is TGCGCCAGCAGCTTGAGCGAACTGGGCACTGAAGCTTTCTTT. As protein: CASSLSELGTEAFF.

The chain employs TRBV7-6 and TRBJ2-5; D not resolved. The CDR3 extends over 16 amino acids. V lost 0 bases and J 0 bases, leaving 11 bases between the germline ends. Germline CDR1 SGHVS, CDR2 FNYEAQ. CDR3 nucleotides: TGTGCCAGCAGCTTAGCTGTTACTTATTACCAAGAGACCCAGTACTTC. It translates to CASSLAVTYYQETQYF.

The gene calls are TRBV5-1 and TRBJ1-1, with D possibly TRBD1 on 5 matching bases. This CDR3 has 14 amino acids. V was trimmed by 4 bases and J by 4 bases, leaving 14 bases between them. Germline lookup yields CDR1 SGHRS and CDR2 YFSETQ. CDR3 region: CASSSLQGATEAFF. Written as DNA, the CDR3 is TGCGCCAGCAGCAGTCTCCAGGGTGCCACTGAAGCTTTCTTT.

The chain has TRBV7-9 and TRBJ1-2, with D possibly matching TRBD1 (6 bases). Germline V gene lookup returns CDR1 SEHNR and CDR2 FQNEAQ (reference sequence). This CDR3 has 14 residues. V was clipped by 4 bases and J by 2 bases, with 11 bases between them. Here the CDR3 reads CASSSRTVNYGYTF. In nucleotides, the CDR3 is TGTGCCAGCAGCTCCAGGACAGTAAACTATGGCTACACCTTC.

The chain links TRBV19 to TRBJ1-5, with 7 bases identical to TRBD1. CDR1 is LNHDA, CDR2 SQIVND, per germline (reference sequence). The CDR3 covers 15 residues. V lost 5 bases to trimming and J lost 6 bases; unmatched junction nucleotides: 10. The CDR3 DNA follows: TGTGCCAGTAGTTACCTTCGGACAGGAGGTCAGCCCCAGCATTTT. Protein sequence: CASSYLRTGGQPQHF.

The V and J genes are TRBV14 and TRBJ2-1, with TRBD1 matching 8 bases. The V gene's germline CDR1 is SGHDN and CDR2 FVKESK. Trimming at V came to 8 bases and at J to 2 bases, leaving 5 bases not matched to a gene. This CDR3 is built from 14 residues. Written as DNA, the CDR3 is TGTGCCAGCCGTGACAGGGGCCCCTACAATGAGCAGTTCTTC. Translation: CASRDRGPYNEQFF. Combining the CDR3 with reference TRBV14 and TRBJ2-1 gives the whole variable domain EAGVTQFPSHSVIEKGQTVTLRCDPISGHDNLYWYRRVMGKEIKFLLHFVKESKQDESGMPNNRFLAERTGGTYSTLKVQPAELEDSGVYFCASRDRGPYNEQFFGPGTRLTVL.

The J gene is TRBJ1-5, the V gene TRBV6-4, with 8 bases that match TRBD1. V lost 5 bases, J lost 7 bases, and 4 bases stayed unmatched. Germline CDR1 is MRHNA and CDR2 is SNTAGT. The CDR3 spans 13 residues. As DNA, the CDR3 is TGTGCCAGCAGTCCGGACAGGGAACAGCCCCAGCATTTT. This sequence encodes CASSPDREQPQHF.

The rearrangement links TRBV7-6 to TRBJ2-3, with D possibly being TRBD2 (5 bases). The germline V gene encodes CDR1 SGHVS and CDR2 FNYEAQ. The V gene lost 5 bases and the J gene lost 3 bases, with 18 bases spanning the gap. This CDR3 contains 16 residues. CDR3 nucleotide sequence: TGTGCCAGCAGCCGGAGGAGTGGTGTAGGGACAGATACGCAGTATTTT. Protein product: CASSRRSGVGTDTQYF.

The count of this clone is one. This chain links TRBV10-3 with TRBJ1-1; no clear D gene. The V end lost 8 bases, the J end lost 8 bases, and 9 bases lay between the germline ends. CDR1 is ENHRY, CDR2 SYGVKD, per germline. The length of the CDR3 is 10 residues. The DNA for the CDR3 is TGTGCCATCGGCACAACCGAAGCTTTCTTT. Residues: CAIGTTEAFF.

The rearrangement joins TRBV28 to TRBJ2-1; tentative D call: TRBD1 (5 bases). Germline values: CDR1 MDHEN, CDR2 SYDVKM. The CDR3 spans 16 residues. Trimming removed 6 bases from V and 4 bases from J, with 19 bases in between. CDR3 bases: TGTGCCAGCAGCCTTCTGGGGCCAGACCTTTACAATGAGCAGTTCTTC. Its translation is CASSLLGPDLYNEQFF.

The chain employs TRBV19 and TRBJ2-7, with TRBD1 matching 7 bases. This CDR3 contains 14 residues. Germline trimming cut 3 bases from V and 2 bases from J; bases unmatched to any gene: 4. Germline CDR1 LNHDA, CDR2 SQIVND (reference sequence). Here the CDR3 DNA reads TGTGCCAGTAGTATCAGGACAGGACCCTACGAGCAGTACTTC. It yields the protein CASSIRTGPYEQYF.

The chain carries TRBV15 and TRBJ1-6; D unresolved. The CDR3 is 14 amino acids. Trimming shortened V by 6 bases and J by 4 bases, and 10 bases separated the two germline ends. CDR1 and CDR2 from the germline V gene are LNHNV and YYDKDF (reference sequence). CDR3 in DNA: TGTGCCACCAGTGTGGTTCAGTATAATTCACCCCTCCACTTT. It is translated as CATSVVQYNSPLHF.

The CDR3 nucleotides read TGTGCCAGCAGCTCAGGCGCGGGACAGAACCTTCGGGAGCAGTACTTC. Translated: CASSSGAGQNLREQYF. The V gene is TRBV7-6, the J gene TRBJ2-7, with D maybe TRBD1 (7 bases). Germline CDR1 SGHVS, CDR2 FNYEAQ. The CDR3 has 16 residues. Trimming shortened V by 4 bases and J by 7 bases, and 23 bases separated the two germline ends.

V gene TRBV4-3 combines with J gene TRBJ2-1; 11 nucleotides align to TRBD2. The CDR3 runs 17 residues. J lost 8 bases, V lost 0 bases, and 9 bases had no gene match. Per germline, CDR1 LGHNA and CDR2 YSLEER. For the CDR3, the DNA is TGCGCCAGCAGCCAAGAGGGGACTAGCGGACGAGACGATGAGCAGTTCTTC. Protein sequence: CASSQEGTSGRDDEQFF.

This clone has only one observation. This sequence joins TRBV18 and TRBJ1-3, with D unresolved. Germline CDR1 and CDR2: KGHSH and LQKENI. The CDR3 covers 16 residues. With 2 bases removed from V and 0 bases from J, the gap between germline ends came to 11 bases. In DNA form, the CDR3 reads TGTGCCAGCTCACCAACCGCAGGCGACTCTGGAAACACCATATATTTT. Translated, it gives CASSPTAGDSGNTIYF.

This chain connects TRBV6-5 to TRBJ2-7, with TRBD1 matching over 7 bases. The germline CDR1 and CDR2 sequences are MNHEY and SVGAGI. V gave up 6 bases and J gave up 4 bases; unmatched junction bases: 3. The CDR3 sequence is 12 residues long. In DNA form, the CDR3 reads TGTGCCAGCAGCCCGGACAGGTACGAGCAGTACTTC. It specifies CASSPDRYEQYF.

The chain carries TRBV6-5 and TRBJ2-7; 9 nucleotides agree with TRBD2. The CDR3 extends over 16 amino acids. V was clipped by 0 bases and J by 1 base; unmatched bases: 4. CDR1 MNHEY and CDR2 SVGAGI come from the germline V gene. The CDR3 region is CASSYSWTSESYEQYF. In nucleotides, the CDR3 is TGTGCCAGCAGTTACTCTTGGACTAGCGAATCCTACGAGCAGTACTTC.

For this clone: The identical CDR3 is also encoded by other nucleotide sequences in the sample. The V gene is TRBV11-3, the J gene TRBJ2-1; D ambiguous. The CDR3 sequence is 14 residues long. The V gene's germline CDR1 is SGHNT and CDR2 YENEEA. With 0 bases removed from V and 1 base from J, the gap between germline ends came to 4 bases. The DNA for the CDR3 is TGTGCCAGCAGCTTAGACTCGTCCTACAATGAGCAGTTCTTC. The encoded protein is CASSLDSSYNEQFF.

This rearrangement joins TRBV15 to TRBJ1-1; 11 nucleotides align to TRBD1. This CDR3 has 20 amino acids. Unmatched junction bases numbered 17, after V lost 2 bases and J lost 3 bases. The germline V gene encodes CDR1 LNHNV and CDR2 YYDKDF (reference sequence). CDR3 DNA: TGTGCCACCAGCAGACACGGACAGGGGGCTTTAGGTGGAGGGGACACTGAAGCTTTCTTT. Protein product: CATSRHGQGALGGGDTEAFF.

The chain links TRBV7-6 to TRBJ1-1; TRBD1 is a possible D gene (6 bases). V was trimmed by 3 bases and J by 1 base, leaving 9 bases between them. The CDR3 extends over 14 amino acids. Germline CDR1 is SGHVS and CDR2 is FNYEAQ. Written as DNA, the CDR3 is TGTGCCAGCAGCTTGACAGGTCCGAACACTGAAGCTTTCTTT. Translating it yields CASSLTGPNTEAFF.

This clone appeared a single time. The chain uses TRBV9 and TRBJ2-2, with TRBD2 matching over 12 bases. CDR3 length: 15 residues. Germline V gives CDR1 SGDLS, CDR2 YYNGEE. Trimming took 4 bases from V and 5 from J; bases not matched to a gene: 3. The CDR3 coding sequence is TGTGCCAGCAGCCCGACTAGCGGGGGAACCGGGGAGCTGTTTTTT. It yields the protein CASSPTSGGTGELFF.